These T cell receptor beta chains were read from a single sample in a study of T cell responses to AZD1222 COVID-19 vaccine. Profiling relied on immunoSEQ multiplex PCR, and the TCRdb table lists in-frame clones only, not all of them. The sample has over 100,000 clones; about 85% are singletons. Source: peripheral blood, taken on day 0 of AZD1222 vaccination. These TCRs come from an adult in good health. The CDR3 runs from the conserved cysteine through the conserved F or W. D genes are given only for firm matches. Size tells how often a clone was seen (once, few, many) or the class of an expanded clone, and some rows leave it out.

length,V,J,size,D,DNA,CDR3
14,TRBV5-1,TRBJ2-5,few,-,TGCGCCAGCAGCTTGGTATTCGGGTGGGAGACCCAGTACTTC,CASSLVFGWETQYF
15,TRBV19,TRBJ1-2,-,-,TGTGCCAGTAGTACTCGCCGCGGGTTCGACTATGGCTACACCTTC,CASSTRRGFDYGYTF
15,TRBV30,TRBJ2-3,-,TRBD1,TGTGCCTGGACCTATGGGACAGGGAAGATAGATACGCAGTATTTT,CAWTYGTGKIDTQYF
13,TRBV19,TRBJ2-2,-,-,TGTGCCAGTAGTATCCGGGGGACCGGGGAGCTGTTTTTT,CASSIRGTGELFF
18,TRBV28,TRBJ1-5,-,TRBD1,TGTGCCAGCAGTCCCCCCGGGACAGGGGGTTTTAGCAATCAGCCCCAGCATTTT,CASSPPGTGGFSNQPQHF
13,TRBV2,TRBJ1-1,-,TRBD1,TGTGCCAGCAGCAACGACAGGGACACTGAAGCTTTCTTT,CASSNDRDTEAFF
16,TRBV9,TRBJ1-1,few,TRBD1,TGTGCCAGCAGCAAAAGGGGGACAGGGGGATCGAGTGAAGCTTTCTTT,CASSKRGTGGSSEAFF
16,TRBV7-3,TRBJ2-7,-,TRBD1,TGTGCCAGCAGCTTAGAGCCCGGGACAGGGTTCTACGAGCAGTACTTC,CASSLEPGTGFYEQYF
15,TRBV11-2,TRBJ1-2,-,-,TGTGCCAGCAGCTTAGAACGCAGGCTCGGGGCTGGCTATACCTTC,CASSLERRLGAGYTF
12,TRBV12-3/TRBV12-4,TRBJ1-2,few,-,TGTGCCAGCAGCCCCGGAGTGGGTGGCTACACCTTC,CASSPGVGGYTF
21,TRBV6-2/TRBV6-3,TRBJ2-7,-,TRBD2,TGTGCCAGCAGTTCCTACCACCTACTCGGAACGACTAGCGGGAAGATCGGCGAGCAGTACTTC,CASSSYHLLGTTSGKIGEQYF
14,TRBV19,TRBJ2-7,-,TRBD1,TGTGCCAGCAAGCCCCCGGGACAGGACTACGAGCAGTACTTC,CASKPPGQDYEQYF
15,TRBV4-2,TRBJ2-7,-,TRBD2,TGTGCCAGCAGCCAAGCGACTAGCGGGCCCTACGAGCAGTACTTC,CASSQATSGPYEQYF
17,TRBV6-2/TRBV6-3,TRBJ1-6,-,-,TGTGCCAGCAGTTACTCGAGACGTAGCTCCTATAATTCACCCCTCCACTTT,CASSYSRRSSYNSPLHF
14,TRBV6-5,TRBJ2-5,-,-,TGTGCCAGCAGTTACAGGGGGGAGCAAGAGACCCAGTACTTC,CASSYRGEQETQYF
16,TRBV9,TRBJ1-1,-,-,TGTGCCAGCAGCGTAGGGAGTCATTTGGTGGGCACTGAAGCTTTCTTT,CASSVGSHLVGTEAFF
14,TRBV2,TRBJ1-5,-,-,TGTGCCAGCAGTGAGGACGGAAACAATCAGCCCCAGCATTTT,CASSEDGNNQPQHF
14,TRBV28,TRBJ2-7,-,-,TGTGCCAGCAGTGCCTCAGGCGGCATCGGCGAGCAGTACTTC,CASSASGGIGEQYF
13,TRBV19,TRBJ2-7,once,-,TGTGCCAGTAGTATAGTATCCCTGGGCGAGCAGTACTTC,CASSIVSLGEQYF
15,TRBV28,TRBJ1-5,-,-,TGTGCCAGCAAAGTCCGCAGGGGAGGTAATCAGCCCCAGCATTTT,CASKVRRGGNQPQHF
13,TRBV11-2,TRBJ2-7,-,-,TGTGCCAGCAGCTTAGACCGCAGGGCGGAGCAGTACTTC,CASSLDRRAEQYF
13,TRBV7-9,TRBJ2-5,-,-,TGTGCCAGCAGCTTAGGGGGGACGGAGACCCAGTACTTC,CASSLGGTETQYF
15,TRBV10-3,TRBJ1-6,once,TRBD1,TGTGCCATCAGTGGACTACAGGGGGCAGGTTCACCCCTCCACTTT,CAISGLQGAGSPLHF
16,TRBV7-9,TRBJ2-5,few,TRBD1,TGTGCCAGCAGCTTATTCGTTGGGACAGGTCAAGAGACCCAGTACTTC,CASSLFVGTGQETQYF
17,TRBV5-6,TRBJ2-6,-,TRBD1,TGTGCCAGCAGCATTGACAGGGGGCGATCTGGGGCCAACGTCCTGACTTTC,CASSIDRGRSGANVLTF
15,TRBV19,TRBJ1-3,-,-,TGTGCCAGTAGTGTGGGACAAGGACTTGGAAACACCATATATTTT,CASSVGQGLGNTIYF
12,TRBV6-2/TRBV6-3,TRBJ1-2,-,-,TGTGCCAGCAGTTACTCGGAAGCCCCGGACACCTTC,CASSYSEAPDTF
15,TRBV6-5,TRBJ2-1,-,-,TGTGCCAGCAGTTTCGCACCGGTTCAGCACAATGAGCAGTTCTTC,CASSFAPVQHNEQFF
15,TRBV9,TRBJ2-3,-,-,TGTGCCAGCAGCCCCCTACTAGGATTCACAGATACGCAGTATTTT,CASSPLLGFTDTQYF
13,TRBV15,TRBJ1-2,-,TRBD1,TGTGCCACCAGCAGAGAGGACAGGGCACGCTACACCTTC,CATSREDRARYTF
18,TRBV5-1,TRBJ2-7,-,TRBD2,TGCGCCAGCAGCTTGGTCGCGGGGACTAGCGGAGCACCTACGTGGCAGTACTTC,CASSLVAGTSGAPTWQYF
15,TRBV15,TRBJ1-2,-,TRBD1,TGTGCCACCAGCAGAGGACAGGGGGGAAACTATGGCTACACCTTC,CATSRGQGGNYGYTF
14,TRBV19,TRBJ2-5,-,-,TGTGCCAGTAGTGCCGGGACGGGCCAAGAGACCCAGTACTTC,CASSAGTGQETQYF
13,TRBV10-3,TRBJ1-2,-,-,TGTGCCATCAGTGAGGGGGGCGGGTTTGGCTACACCTTC,CAISEGGGFGYTF
14,TRBV5-1,TRBJ2-5,-,-,TGCGCCAGCAGCTTGGAAGGGCCAAAAGAGACCCAGTACTTC,CASSLEGPKETQYF
16,TRBV6-2/TRBV6-3,TRBJ1-1,-,-,TGTGCCAGCAGCCCCCCCGTGATGTTGAGAAACACTGAAGCTTTCTTT,CASSPPVMLRNTEAFF
13,TRBV15,TRBJ2-1,once,-,TGTGCCACCAGCATGGTTCGCGGTAATGAGCAGTTCTTC,CATSMVRGNEQFF
16,TRBV28,TRBJ2-6,-,-,TGTGCCATCAGCAAGGAGAAACGCTCTGGGGCCAACGTCCTGACTTTC,CAISKEKRSGANVLTF
16,TRBV15,TRBJ1-5,-,-,TGTGCCACCAGCAGAGTGGTCGGCCAGGGCAATCAGCCCCAGCATTTT,CATSRVVGQGNQPQHF
15,TRBV7-9,TRBJ1-1,once,-,TGTGCCAGCAGTACATTCAGGCTCAGGGACACTGAAGCTTTCTTT,CASSTFRLRDTEAFF
15,TRBV5-1,TRBJ1-2,-,TRBD1,TGCGCCAGCAGCTTACAGACAGGGACCAACTATGGCTACACCTTC,CASSLQTGTNYGYTF
13,TRBV4-1,TRBJ1-5,-,-,TGCGCCAGCAGCCTAAGGTGGGGACAGCCCCAGCATTTT,CASSLRWGQPQHF
16,TRBV28,TRBJ1-5,-,-,TGTGCCAGCAGTTCCAATGCGGGGGCGCGAAATCAGCCCCAGCATTTT,CASSSNAGARNQPQHF